What follows describes a single T cell receptor beta chain. Its antigen is still unknown. It has no much larger one-base neighbor in the sample; base qualities were not kept. TCR CDR3 regions were amplified from genomic DNA by multiplex PCR using the deep immunoSEQ assay. Extracted genomic DNA from each cell subset was spread evenly across all wells of several immunoSEQ 96-well plates, with each plate serving as a replicate. For sorted subsets, about 200 ng genomic DNA, equal to 30,000 to 35,000 T cell genomes, was loaded into each replicate PCR. The purified libraries were quantified using a Qubit 3.0 fluorometer, sized with a Bioanalyzer 2100, and then quantified again using the KAPA Library Quantification kit. Every immunoSEQ 96-well plate was sequenced on a dedicated single-read 150-cycle Illumina NextSeq 550 flow cell. The paper's processing steps were these. Because the immunoSEQ output held only junctional sequences and lacked quality scores, the filtering could not match the filtering applied to full-length reads. To assign V/J genes and CDR3, sequences were annotated using PyIR, a Python wrapper for IgBLAST v1.9, with IMGT germline references. Reads with weak V/J assignments (E-value above 1e-6), missing CDR3, stop codons, out-of-frame junctions, or ambiguous translated residues were removed. V3J clonotypes were defined as sequences sharing the same inferred V gene, J gene, and CDR3 amino acid sequence. To compute the percentage overlap between repertoires, the number of shared unique clonotypes was divided by the size of the smaller repertoire. RTK rarefaction, the Chao1 estimator, and Recon v2.1 estimates of unobserved clonotypes were used to assess repertoire richness. Generation probabilities were computed with OLGA for all TCRbeta clonotypes obtained by the gDNA method from a few donors. Imported from immuneACCESS, the table was reduced by TCRdb to in-frame sequences with V and J called. These copies leave out some clones; in studies compared against another copy, an unresolved V gene accounts for under half, and the cause of the remainder is not known. That table furnishes V, J and clone size, whereas the DNA furnished D and trimming. In all, the sample holds 2,100,000 or so clones, and around 95% of those were seen once. The ten largest clones add up to 0.1% to 0.15% of the sample.

These data originate in a study of shared clonotypes between healthy human individuals (dated by TCRdb to the early 2020s). About the investigation overall: The cohort comprised two women and a few men aged 18 to 49 years. Libraries were prepared and TCR repertoires were sequenced by different laboratories using diverse techniques, in order to increase sequencing depth and limit assay-specific biases. Per donor, leukapheresis produced somewhere between about 0.9 and 9.5 billion PBMCs. Blood TCR repertoires of about five healthy adults were deeply sequenced to estimate repertoire size and the extent of clonotype sharing between individuals. Per donor, three plates each were used for CD4 naive and CD4 memory, two for CD8 naive, and one for CD8 memory. Study-wide conclusions, independent of this receptor: Clonotypes shared by all four sorted-subset donors showed higher generation probabilities than non-shared clonotypes. Pairwise subsampling led to the expectation that sequencing depth would affect the degree of clonotype sharing among donors. When a handful of donors were compared, the shared fraction of clonotypes was about 5% for naive CD4, 3.5% to 4% for naive CD8, more than 2% for memory CD4, and less than 0.45% for memory CD8. Because the study included only a small number of donors, the genetic and exposure-history diversity represented was limited. Naive subsets generally had larger estimated clonotype richness than memory subsets did. Only blood was sampled, and tissue TCR repertoires likely differ from those in blood. Incomplete sequencing was indicated by rarefaction of sorted-subset datasets, despite the large sequencing depth.

V lost 3 bases and J lost 2 bases; the stretch between them is 17 bases long. Taken from cysteine to phenylalanine, the CDR3 has 15 residues. The only DNA kept is the CDR3, 45 bases in frame from the first base. CDR1 and CDR2, per the germline V gene (reference sequence), are GTSNPN and SVGIG. Donors were healthy HIV-negative adults with no recently reported acute infections or vaccinations. All donors were Caucasian adults living in Nashville, Tennessee, USA. CD4+ T cells were enriched by magnetic negative selection, after which naive cells were positively selected on CD45RA and the negative fraction was taken as the memory subset. Blood was collected by leukapheresis, and PBMCs were isolated by Ficoll-Histopaque density gradient centrifugation and then cryopreserved in liquid nitrogen vapor phase. Purity and quantity of every magnetically sorted T cell population were checked by analytical flow cytometry. Genomic DNA was isolated from every sorted fraction and measured by UV absorbance on a Nanodrop 2000c.

Sequenced sample: naive CD4+ T cells sorted from blood. The cell subset or site label of this sample denotes: CD45RA+ positively selected. The rearranged chain carries TRBV30 and TRBJ2-7; a confident D gene designation cannot be given. This TCR was recovered from a man aged 18 to 29 in good health. The CDR3 in this case is CAWRWSAVNPYEQYF. The nucleotide sequence reads TGTGCCTGGAGGTGGTCGGCGGTCAACCCCTACGAGCAGTACTTC. The reference TRBV30 and TRBJ2-7 proteins fill in what lies around the CDR3, so the full variable domain reads SQTIHQWPATLVQPVGSPLSLECTVEGTSNPNLYWYRQAAGRGLQLLFYSVGIGQISSEVPQNLSASRPQDRQFILSSKKLLLSDSGFYLCAWRWSAVNPYEQYFGPGTRLTVT.